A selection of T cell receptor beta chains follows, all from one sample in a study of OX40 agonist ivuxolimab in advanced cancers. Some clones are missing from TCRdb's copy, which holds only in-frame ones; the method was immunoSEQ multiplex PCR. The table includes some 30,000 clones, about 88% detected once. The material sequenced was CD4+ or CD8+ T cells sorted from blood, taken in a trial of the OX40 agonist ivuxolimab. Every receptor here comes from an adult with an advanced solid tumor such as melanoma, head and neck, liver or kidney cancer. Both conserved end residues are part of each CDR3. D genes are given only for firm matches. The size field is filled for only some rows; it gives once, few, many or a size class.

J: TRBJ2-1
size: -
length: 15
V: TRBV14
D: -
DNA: TGTGCCAGCAGCCAATCTCGTTGGCGATACAATGAGCAGTTCTTC
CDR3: CASSQSRWRYNEQFF

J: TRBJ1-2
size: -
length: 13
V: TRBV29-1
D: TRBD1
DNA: TGCAGCGTCGAGAGGGACAGCTACTATGGCTACACCTTC
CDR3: CSVERDSYYGYTF

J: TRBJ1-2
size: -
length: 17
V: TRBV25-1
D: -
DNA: TGTGCCAGCAGTGGGGCACCGGGCCCCCGGGGGGACTATGGCTACACCTTC
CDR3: CASSGAPGPRGDYGYTF

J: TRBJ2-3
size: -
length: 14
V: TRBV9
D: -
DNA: TGTGCCAGCAGCCCCCCCGTGGGGCCTCATACGCAGTATTTT
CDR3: CASSPPVGPHTQYF

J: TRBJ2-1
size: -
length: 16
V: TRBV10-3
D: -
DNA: TGTGCCATCAGTGAGTCGACCCCCGTGTCCTACAATGAGCAGTTCTTC
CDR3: CAISESTPVSYNEQFF

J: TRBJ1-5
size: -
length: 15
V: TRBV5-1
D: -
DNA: TGCGCCAGCAGCTTGGAAGGTGGCAGAAATCAGCCCCAGCATTTT
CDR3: CASSLEGGRNQPQHF

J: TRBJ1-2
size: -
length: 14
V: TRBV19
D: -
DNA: TGTGCCAGTAGTATGATGGGGATCGACTATGGCTACACCTTC
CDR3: CASSMMGIDYGYTF

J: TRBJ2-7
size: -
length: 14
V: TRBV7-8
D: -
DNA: TGTGCCAGCAGCTTAGCGTCCCGCTCCTACGAGCAGTACTTC
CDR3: CASSLASRSYEQYF

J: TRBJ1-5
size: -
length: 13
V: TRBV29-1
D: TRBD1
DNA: TGCAGCGTGGCGACAGGGTTGGTTCAGCCCCAGCATTTT
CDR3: CSVATGLVQPQHF

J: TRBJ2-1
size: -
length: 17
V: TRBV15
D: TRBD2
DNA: TGTGCCACCAGCAGAGAGGGGGGACTAGCGGGCTACAATGAGCAGTTCTTC
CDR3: CATSREGGLAGYNEQFF

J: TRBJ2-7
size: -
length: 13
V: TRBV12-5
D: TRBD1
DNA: TGTGCTAGTGGTGCCGGGACAGGGCACGAGCAGTACTTC
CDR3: CASGAGTGHEQYF

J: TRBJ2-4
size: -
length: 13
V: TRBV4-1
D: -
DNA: TGCGCCAGCAGCCAAGCTCTATCAAACATTCAGTACTTC
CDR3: CASSQALSNIQYF

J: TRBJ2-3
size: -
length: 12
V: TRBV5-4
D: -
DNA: TGTGCCAGCAGCTTGTCGACAGATACGCAGTATTTT
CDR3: CASSLSTDTQYF

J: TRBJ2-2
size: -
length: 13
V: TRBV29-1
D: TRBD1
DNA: TGCAGCGTACCGACAGGGACCACCGGGGAGCTGTTTTTT
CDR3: CSVPTGTTGELFF

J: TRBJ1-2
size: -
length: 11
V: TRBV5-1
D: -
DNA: TGCGCCAGCAGCCTAGGACAGGGCTACACCTTC
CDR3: CASSLGQGYTF

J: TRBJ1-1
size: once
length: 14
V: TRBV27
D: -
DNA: TGTGCCAGCAGTTTTGGCATTCTGAACACTGAAGCTTTCTTT
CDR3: CASSFGILNTEAFF

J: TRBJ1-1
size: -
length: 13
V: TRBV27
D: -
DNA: TGTGCCAGCAGTTTAGGGCCGGGGACTGAAGCTTTCTTT
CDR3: CASSLGPGTEAFF

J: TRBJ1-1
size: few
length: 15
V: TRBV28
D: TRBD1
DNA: TGTGCCAGCAGTCCCGCAGGGGGTCTAAACACTGAAGCTTTCTTT
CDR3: CASSPAGGLNTEAFF

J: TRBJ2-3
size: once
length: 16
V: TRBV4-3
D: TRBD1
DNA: TGCGCCAGCAGCCAAGATGGGACAGGGGGTACAGATACGCAGTATTTT
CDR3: CASSQDGTGGTDTQYF

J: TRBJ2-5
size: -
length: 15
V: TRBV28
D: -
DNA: TGTGCCAGCAGTTCCCTCTCTGGCGAAAAAGAGACCCAGTACTTC
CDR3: CASSSLSGEKETQYF

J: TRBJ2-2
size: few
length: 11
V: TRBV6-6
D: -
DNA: TGTGCCAGCAGCCGAGCCGGGGAGCTGTTTTTT
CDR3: CASSRAGELFF

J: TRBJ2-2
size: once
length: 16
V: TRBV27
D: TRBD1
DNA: TGTGCCAGCAGCCCATCAAGACAGGGTCTCACCGGGGAGCTGTTTTTT
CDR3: CASSPSRQGLTGELFF

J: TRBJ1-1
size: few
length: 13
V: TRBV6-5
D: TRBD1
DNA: TGTGCCAGTCAAGGGGGACAGGGGGCTGAAGCTTTCTTT
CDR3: CASQGGQGAEAFF

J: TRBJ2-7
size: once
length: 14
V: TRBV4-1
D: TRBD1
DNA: TGCGCCAGCAGCCCGGACAGGGGCGGGTACGAGCAGTACTTC
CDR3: CASSPDRGGYEQYF

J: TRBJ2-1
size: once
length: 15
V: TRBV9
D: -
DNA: TGTGCCAGCAGCGTAGGGACTGCCTCCTACAATGAGCAGTTCTTC
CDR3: CASSVGTASYNEQFF

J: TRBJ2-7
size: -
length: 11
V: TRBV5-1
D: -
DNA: TGCGCCAGCAGCCCCGGGCGGGAGCAGTACTTC
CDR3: CASSPGREQYF

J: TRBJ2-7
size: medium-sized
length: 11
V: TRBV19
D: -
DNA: TGTGCCAGTAGTATGCGGGGCGAGCAGTACTTC
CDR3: CASSMRGEQYF

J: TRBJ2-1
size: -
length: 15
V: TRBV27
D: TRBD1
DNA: TGTGCCAGCGGTCCCGGGACAGGGGGCTTCAATGAGCAGTTCTTC
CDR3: CASGPGTGGFNEQFF